This TCR beta chain stems from a study of blood T cell repertoires in COVID-19. About the research overall: Researchers got acute and convalescent COVID-19 samples from the United States, Italy and Spain. T cells, B-cell-depleted T cells, or PBMCs provided the cDNA or gDNA that served as material.

Individuals drawn from around 25 US areas were about 18 to 90 years old. As originally analysed: Using reference gene primer amplification, nucleated cell counts were estimated. Assay used: immunoSEQ multiplex PCR; TCRdb lists only in-frame clones, some missing. V, J and clone size reflect that table, while D and trimming were determined from the DNA. The table includes more than 200,000 clones, around 87% detected once. Sequenced input: PBMCs or T cells enriched from blood (not recorded which). The TCR sequence derives from a woman in her forties or fifties who had recovered from COVID-19.

CDR3 sequence reads: CASSITGRTDSPLHF. The CDR3 DNA is TGTGCCAGTAGTATAACGGGGCGGACAGATTCACCCCTCCACTTT. The V and J genes are TRBV19 and TRBJ1-6, with D possibly TRBD1 on 6 matching bases. This CDR3 has 15 amino acids. The V gene's germline CDR1 is LNHDA and CDR2 SQIVND (reference sequence). V was clipped by 2 bases and J by 8 bases, with 13 bases between them. The full variable domain, completed using reference TRBV19 and TRBJ1-6, is DGGITQSPKYLFRKEGQNVTLSCEQNLNHDAMYWYRQDPGQGLRLIYYSQIVNDFQKGDIAEGYSVSREKKESFPLTVTSAQKNPTAFYLCASSITGRTDSPLHFGNGTRLTVT.